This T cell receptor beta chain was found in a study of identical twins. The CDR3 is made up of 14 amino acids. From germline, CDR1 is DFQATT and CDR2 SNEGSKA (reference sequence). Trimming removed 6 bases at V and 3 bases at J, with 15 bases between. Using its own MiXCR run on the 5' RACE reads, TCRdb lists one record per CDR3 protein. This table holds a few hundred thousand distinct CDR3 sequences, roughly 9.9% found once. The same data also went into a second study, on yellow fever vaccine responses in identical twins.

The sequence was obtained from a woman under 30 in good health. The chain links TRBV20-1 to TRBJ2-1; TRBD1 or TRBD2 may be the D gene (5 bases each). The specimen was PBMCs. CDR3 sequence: CSAAGAAVYNEQFF. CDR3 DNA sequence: TGCAGTGCGGCCGGGGCGGCCGTCTACAATGAGCAGTTCTTC.